This TCR beta chain was sequenced for a study of shared clonotypes between healthy human individuals. Findings and caveats of the study: The sharing of roughly 5% of naive CD4 clonotypes was seen across several donors. Clonotypes shared by all four sorted-subset donors had higher generation probabilities than non-shared clonotypes. Larger estimated richness was generally recorded for naive subsets relative to memory subsets.

The junction had 11 bases not matched to a gene; V was cut back by 0 bases and J by 4 bases. Looked up from germline, CDR1 is LNHDA and CDR2 is SQIVND (reference sequence). The CDR3 runs to 18 residues. The repertoire was sequenced with immunoSEQ multiplex PCR; TCRdb's copy has only in-frame clones and lacks some. The profile shows some 2 million clones, about 95% of them singletons. Naive CD8 cells lacked CD45RO, underwent positive selection for CCR7 and left out terminally differentiated effector memory CD45RA+ cells. With regard to this clone: Its antigen remains unknown.

The rearrangement uses TRBV19 and TRBJ2-3; 9 positions match TRBD2. The sample comprised naive CD8+ T cells sorted from blood. The sequence derives from a man aged 18-30 years in good health. The CDR3 here is CASSIDGIAGVGADTQYF. Written as DNA, the CDR3 is TGTGCCAGTAGTATAGATGGAATAGCGGGAGTAGGCGCAGATACGCAGTATTTT.